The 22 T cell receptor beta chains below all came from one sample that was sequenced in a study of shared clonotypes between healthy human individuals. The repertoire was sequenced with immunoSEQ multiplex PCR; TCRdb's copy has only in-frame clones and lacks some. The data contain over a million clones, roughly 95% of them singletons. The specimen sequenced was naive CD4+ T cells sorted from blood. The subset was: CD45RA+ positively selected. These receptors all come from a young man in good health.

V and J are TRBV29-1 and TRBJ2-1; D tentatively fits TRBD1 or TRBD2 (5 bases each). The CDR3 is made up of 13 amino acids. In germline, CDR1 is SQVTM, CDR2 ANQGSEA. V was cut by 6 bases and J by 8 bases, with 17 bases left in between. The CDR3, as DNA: TGCAGCGTCCAACCGGGACCCGGCGATGAGCAGTTCTTC. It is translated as CSVQPGPGDEQFF.

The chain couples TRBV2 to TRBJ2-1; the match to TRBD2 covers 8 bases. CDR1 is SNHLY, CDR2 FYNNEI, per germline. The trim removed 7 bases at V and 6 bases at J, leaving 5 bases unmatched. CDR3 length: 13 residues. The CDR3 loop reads CASIGLALNEQFF. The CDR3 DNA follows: TGTGCCAGCATCGGACTAGCTCTCAATGAGCAGTTCTTC. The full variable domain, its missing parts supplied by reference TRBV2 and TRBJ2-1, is EPEVTQTPSHQVTQMGQEVILRCVPISNHLYFYWYRQILGQKVEFLVSFYNNEISEKSEIFDDQFSVERPDGSNFTLKIRSTKLEDSAMYFCASIGLALNEQFFGPGTRLTVL.

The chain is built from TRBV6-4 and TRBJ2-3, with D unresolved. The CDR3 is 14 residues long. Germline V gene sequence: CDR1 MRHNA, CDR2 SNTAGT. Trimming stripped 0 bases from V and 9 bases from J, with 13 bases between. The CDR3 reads CASSDSLYARTQYF. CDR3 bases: TGTGCCAGCAGTGACTCGCTTTATGCGCGCACGCAGTATTTT.

In nucleotides, the CDR3 is TGTGCCAGCAGCTTCCGGGACAGAAACAATCAGCCCCAGCATTTT. This translates into CASSFRDRNNQPQHF. The chain has TRBV5-6 and TRBJ1-5; 7 bases match TRBD1. CDR1 is SGHDT, CDR2 YYEEEE, per germline. The CDR3 runs 15 residues. Losses at the gene ends were 2 bases for V and 3 bases for J; bases not matched to a gene: 5.

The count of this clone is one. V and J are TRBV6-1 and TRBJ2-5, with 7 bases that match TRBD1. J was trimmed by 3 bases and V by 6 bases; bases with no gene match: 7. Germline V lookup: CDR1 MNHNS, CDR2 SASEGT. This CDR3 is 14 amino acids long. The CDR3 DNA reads TGTGCCAGCAGCCGGGACCAGGGGGAAGAGACCCAGTACTTC. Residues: CASSRDQGEETQYF.

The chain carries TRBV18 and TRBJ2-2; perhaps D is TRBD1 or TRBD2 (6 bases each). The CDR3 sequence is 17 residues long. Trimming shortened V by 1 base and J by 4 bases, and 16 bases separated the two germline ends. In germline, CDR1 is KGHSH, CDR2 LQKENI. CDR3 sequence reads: CASSPLRGTPVTGELFF. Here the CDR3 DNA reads TGTGCCAGCTCACCACTCCGCGGGACACCAGTCACCGGGGAGCTGTTTTTT.

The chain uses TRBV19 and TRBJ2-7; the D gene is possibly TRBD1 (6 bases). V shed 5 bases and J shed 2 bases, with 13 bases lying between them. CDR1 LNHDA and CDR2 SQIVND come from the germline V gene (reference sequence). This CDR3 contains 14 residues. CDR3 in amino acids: CASSVRGGTYEQYF. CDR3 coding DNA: TGTGCCAGTAGTGTCCGAGGGGGTACCTACGAGCAGTACTTC. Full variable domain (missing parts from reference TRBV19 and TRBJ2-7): DGGITQSPKYLFRKEGQNVTLSCEQNLNHDAMYWYRQDPGQGLRLIYYSQIVNDFQKGDIAEGYSVSREKKESFPLTVTSAQKNPTAFYLCASSVRGGTYEQYFGPGTRLTVT.

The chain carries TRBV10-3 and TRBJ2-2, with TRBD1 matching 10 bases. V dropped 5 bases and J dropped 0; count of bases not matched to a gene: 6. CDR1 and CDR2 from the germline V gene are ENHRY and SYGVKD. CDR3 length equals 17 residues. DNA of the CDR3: TGTGCCATCAGTCCGGAAGGACAGGGGGCGAACACCGGGGAGCTGTTTTTT. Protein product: CAISPEGQGANTGELFF.

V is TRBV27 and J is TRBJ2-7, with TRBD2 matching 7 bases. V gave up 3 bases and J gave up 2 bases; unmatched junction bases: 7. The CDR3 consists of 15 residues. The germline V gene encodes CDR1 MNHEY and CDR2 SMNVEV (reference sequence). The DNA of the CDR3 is TGTGCCAGCAGTTTTAAGCGGGATGCAACCTACGAGCAGTACTTC. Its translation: CASSFKRDATYEQYF.

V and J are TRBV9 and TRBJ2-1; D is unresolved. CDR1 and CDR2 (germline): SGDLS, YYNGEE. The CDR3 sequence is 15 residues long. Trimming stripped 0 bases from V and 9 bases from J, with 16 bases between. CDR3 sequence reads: CASSVDFRAPVEQFF. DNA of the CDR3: TGTGCCAGCAGCGTAGATTTCCGGGCCCCTGTTGAGCAGTTCTTC.

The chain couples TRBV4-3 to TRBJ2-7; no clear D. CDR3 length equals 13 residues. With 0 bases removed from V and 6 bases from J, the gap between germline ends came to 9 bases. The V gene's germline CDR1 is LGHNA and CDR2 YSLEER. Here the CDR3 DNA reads TGCGCCAGCAGCCAAGACCACATGGGCGAGCAGTACTTC. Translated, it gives CASSQDHMGEQYF.

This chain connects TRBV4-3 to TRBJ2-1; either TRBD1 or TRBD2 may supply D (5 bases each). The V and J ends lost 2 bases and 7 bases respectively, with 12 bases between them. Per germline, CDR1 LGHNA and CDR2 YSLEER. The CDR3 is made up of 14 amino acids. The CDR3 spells CASSQLVGANEQFF. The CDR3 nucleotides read TGCGCCAGCAGCCAATTAGTCGGGGCGAATGAGCAGTTCTTC.

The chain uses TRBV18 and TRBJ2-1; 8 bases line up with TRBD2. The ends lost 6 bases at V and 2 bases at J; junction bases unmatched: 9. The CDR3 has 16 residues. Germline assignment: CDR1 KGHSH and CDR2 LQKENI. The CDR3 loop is CASSPYEREPYNEQFF. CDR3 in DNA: TGTGCCAGCTCCCCGTACGAGCGGGAGCCCTACAATGAGCAGTTCTTC.

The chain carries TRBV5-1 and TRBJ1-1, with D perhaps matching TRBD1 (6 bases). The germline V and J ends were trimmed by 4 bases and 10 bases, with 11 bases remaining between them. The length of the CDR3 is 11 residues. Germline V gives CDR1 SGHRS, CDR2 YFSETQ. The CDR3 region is CASSLDRLAFF. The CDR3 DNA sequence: TGCGCCAGCAGCCTCGACAGGTTAGCTTTCTTT.

The CDR3 region is CASSQELRSLADYNEQFF. Written as DNA, the CDR3 is TGTGCCAGCAGCCAAGAGTTGCGGTCACTAGCGGATTACAATGAGCAGTTCTTC. This chain connects TRBV14 to TRBJ2-1; 8 bases are a match to TRBD2. This CDR3 spans 18 amino acids. The germline CDR1 and CDR2 sequences are SGHDN and FVKESK. Losses at the gene ends were 0 bases for V and 4 bases for J; bases not matched to a gene: 11.

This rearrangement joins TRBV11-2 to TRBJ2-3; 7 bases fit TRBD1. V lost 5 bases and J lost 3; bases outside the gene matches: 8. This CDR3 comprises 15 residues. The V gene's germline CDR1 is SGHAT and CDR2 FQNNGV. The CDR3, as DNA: TGTGCCAGCAGCGGAGCGACAGGGATAACAGATACGCAGTATTTT. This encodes CASSGATGITDTQYF. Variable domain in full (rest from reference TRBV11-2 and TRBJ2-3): EAGVAQSPRYKIIEKRQSVAFWCNPISGHATLYWYQQILGQGPKLLIQFQNNGVVDDSQLPKDRFSAERLKGVDSTLKIQPAKLEDSAVYLCASSGATGITDTQYFGPGTRLTVL.

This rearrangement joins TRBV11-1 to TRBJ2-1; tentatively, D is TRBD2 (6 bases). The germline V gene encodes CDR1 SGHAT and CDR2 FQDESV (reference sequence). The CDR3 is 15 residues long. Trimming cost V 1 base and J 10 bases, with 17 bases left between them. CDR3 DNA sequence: TGTGCCAGCAGCTTAGAAAGAGGGCCTGGGGGGGAGCAGTTCTTC. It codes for CASSLERGPGGEQFF.

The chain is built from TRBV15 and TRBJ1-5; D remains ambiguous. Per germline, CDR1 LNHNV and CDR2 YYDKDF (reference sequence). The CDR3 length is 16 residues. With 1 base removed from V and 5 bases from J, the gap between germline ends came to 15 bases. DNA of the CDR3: TGTGCCACCAGCAGAGCCAGACCGGGAGGCCATCAGCCCCAGCATTTT. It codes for CATSRARPGGHQPQHF.

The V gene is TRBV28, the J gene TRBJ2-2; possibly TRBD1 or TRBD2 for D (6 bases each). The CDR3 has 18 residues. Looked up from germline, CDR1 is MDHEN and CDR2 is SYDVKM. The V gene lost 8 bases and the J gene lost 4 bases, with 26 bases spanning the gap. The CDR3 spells CASPHGAGAGLGTGELFF. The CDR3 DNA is TGTGCCAGCCCCCACGGGGCAGGGGCGGGATTGGGCACCGGGGAGCTGTTTTTT.

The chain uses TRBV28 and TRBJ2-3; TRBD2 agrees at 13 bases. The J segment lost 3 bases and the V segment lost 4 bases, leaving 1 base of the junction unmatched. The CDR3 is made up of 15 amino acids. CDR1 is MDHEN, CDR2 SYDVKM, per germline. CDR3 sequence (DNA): TGTGCCAGCAGTTGGGGACTAGCGGGAACAGATACGCAGTATTTT. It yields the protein CASSWGLAGTDTQYF.

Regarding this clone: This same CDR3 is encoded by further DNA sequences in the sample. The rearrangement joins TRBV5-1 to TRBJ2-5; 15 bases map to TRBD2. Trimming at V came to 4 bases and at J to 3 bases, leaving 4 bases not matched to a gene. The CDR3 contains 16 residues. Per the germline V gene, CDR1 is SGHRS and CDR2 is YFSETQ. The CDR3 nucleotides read TGCGCCAGCAGCCCGGGGACTAGCGGGAGGAAAGAGACCCAGTACTTC. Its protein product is CASSPGTSGRKETQYF. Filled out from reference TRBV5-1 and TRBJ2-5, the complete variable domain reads KAGVTQTPRYLIKTRGQQVTLSCSPISGHRSVSWYQQTPGQGLQFLFEYFSETQRNKGNFPGRFSGRQFSNSRSEMNVSTLELGDSALYLCASSPGTSGRKETQYFGPGTRLLVL.

The CDR3 loop reads CASSPLGRENTGELFF. The CDR3 nucleotides read TGCGCCAGCAGCCCCTTGGGAAGGGAAAACACCGGGGAGCTGTTTTTT. The chain joins TRBV5-1 to TRBJ2-2; no clear D gene. Looked up from germline, CDR1 is SGHRS and CDR2 is YFSETQ. This CDR3 spans 16 amino acids. V dropped 4 bases and J dropped 2 bases, with 15 bases sitting between them.